These 9 T cell receptor beta chains originate from one sample sequenced in a study of technical replicates of blood from a handful of donors. Sequencing used immunoSEQ multiplex PCR; TCRdb keeps in-frame clones, though not all of them. The table shows approximately 59,000 clones, with about 86% occurring only once. Sequenced material: PBMCs. These receptors came from a human donor in good health. Some clones in this sample may be carry-over from other donors' samples.

This chain joins TRBV27 and TRBJ2-1, with 10 bases fitting TRBD2. The CDR3 is 14 amino acids. The germline CDR1 and CDR2 sequences are MNHEY and SMNVEV (reference sequence). V gave up 8 bases and J gave up 6 bases; unmatched junction bases: 7. Written as DNA, the CDR3 is TGTGCCAGCTCCTCAACTAGCGGGACCAATGAGCAGTTCTTC. Protein sequence: CASSSTSGTNEQFF.

The chain is built from TRBV4-1 and TRBJ2-1; 8 bases map to TRBD1. The CDR3 totals 16 residues. Germline CDR1 is MGHRA and CDR2 is YSYEKL. J gave up 6 bases and V 1 base, and 8 bases lay outside the gene matches. CDR3 in DNA: TGCGCCAGCAGCCAAGGCCTGGACAGGGAGGTCAATGAGCAGTTCTTC. This gives the protein CASSQGLDREVNEQFF.

The CDR3 reads CASSFKGGGSPLHF. CDR3 nucleotide sequence: TGTGCCAGCAGCTTCAAAGGGGGCGGTTCACCCCTCCACTTT. This sequence joins TRBV7-2 and TRBJ1-6, with TRBD1 identical over 7 bases. CDR1 and CDR2 (germline): SGHTA, FQGNSA. The CDR3 covers 14 residues. V lost 3 bases, J lost 9 bases, and 5 bases stayed unmatched.

V usage is TRBV5-6 and J usage is TRBJ1-6; D is perhaps TRBD1 (6 bases). CDR3 length equals 15 residues. Deletions cut 2 bases from V and 6 bases from J, with 12 bases between. The germline gives CDR1 SGHDT, CDR2 YYEEEE. In DNA, the CDR3 is TGTGCCAGCAGCTTCCGGCAGGGGTTTAATTCACCCCTCCACTTT. Amino acids: CASSFRQGFNSPLHF.

The V and J genes are TRBV15 and TRBJ1-4; tentatively, D is TRBD1 (6 bases). The CDR3 length is 16 residues. Germline assignment: CDR1 LNHNV and CDR2 YYDKDF (reference sequence). Trimming left V 5 bases short and J 3 bases short, with 16 bases between. The DNA of the CDR3 is TGTGCCACCAGCCTTGTCGAGGACAGCTCTAATGAAAAACTGTTTTTT. Protein: CATSLVEDSSNEKLFF.

The chain uses TRBV9 and TRBJ2-1, with 14 positions matching TRBD2. CDR1 and CDR2 from the germline V gene are SGDLS and YYNGEE. J lost 9 bases, V lost 3 bases, and 8 bases had no gene match. The CDR3 contains 16 residues. As DNA, the CDR3 is TGTGCCAGCAGCGCCAGACTAGCGGGAGGGCATAGTGAGCAGTTCTTC. It codes for CASSARLAGGHSEQFF.

The J gene is TRBJ2-7, the V gene TRBV4-3, with 10 nucleotides matching TRBD2. CDR1 and CDR2 (germline): LGHNA, YSLEER. The CDR3 totals 15 residues. Trimming removed 0 bases from V and 12 bases from J; junction bases left unmatched: 11. CDR3 bases: TGCGCCAGCAGCCAAGAGAACAGCGGGAGGGCCGGACGGTACTTC. It encodes CASSQENSGRAGRYF.

The chain couples TRBV7-9 to TRBJ2-7; 11 bases are shared with TRBD1. V dropped 5 bases and J dropped 3; count of bases not matched to a gene: 6. The CDR3 consists of 15 residues. CDR1 and CDR2 (germline): SEHNR, FQNEAQ (reference sequence). CDR3 in amino acids: CASSRGQGDVYEQYF. CDR3 coding DNA: TGTGCCAGCAGCCGGGGACAGGGGGATGTCTACGAGCAGTACTTC.

This clone was counted once. The rearrangement joins TRBV18 to TRBJ2-7; 7 nucleotides match TRBD1. J was trimmed by 4 bases and V by 3 bases; bases with no gene match: 6. CDR3 length: 14 amino acids. The germline V gene has CDR1 KGHSH and CDR2 LQKENI. CDR3 loop: CASSPDRVAYEQYF. CDR3 coding DNA: TGTGCCAGCTCACCTGACAGGGTAGCTTACGAGCAGTACTTC.